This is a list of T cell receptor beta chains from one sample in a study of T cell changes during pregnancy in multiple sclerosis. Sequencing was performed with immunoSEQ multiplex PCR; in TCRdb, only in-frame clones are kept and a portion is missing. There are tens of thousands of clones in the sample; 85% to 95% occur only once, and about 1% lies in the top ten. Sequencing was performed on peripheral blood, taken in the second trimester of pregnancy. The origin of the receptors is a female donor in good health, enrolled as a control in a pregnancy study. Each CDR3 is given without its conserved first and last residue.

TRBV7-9	ASSYTPREVNTEAF
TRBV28	ASVGGGTGNYEQY
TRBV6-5	ASRHRRDTEAF
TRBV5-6	ASSSTDQPQH
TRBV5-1	ASSLERTGQADTQY
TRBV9	ASSVSGVPGELF
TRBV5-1	ASSFGTGLYEQY
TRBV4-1	ASSRLQGVETQY
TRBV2	ASRGRGSYNEQF
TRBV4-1	ASSHRQDLSTDTQY
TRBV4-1	ASSHRDSYEQY
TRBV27	ASRVIDRGTGEQY
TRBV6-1	ASSEPRTGGPDTQY
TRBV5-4	ASSLKGAGYNEQF
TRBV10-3	AIRKATGVDNEQF
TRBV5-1	ASSLLGEETQY
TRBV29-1	SVVGQGNQPQH
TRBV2	ASSENGPSHQPQH
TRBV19	ASSIAGQGGREQY
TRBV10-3	AISDSRTSGVYNEQF
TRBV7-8	ASSLLAGGENEQF
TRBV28	ASSLPGLLQGTNEKLF
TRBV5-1	ASSSGDTGNTIY
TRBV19	ASSSEAGVGYNEQF
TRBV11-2	ASSLGGTGSHYEQY
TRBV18	ASSPDPEGQY
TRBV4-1	ASSQEGSSYNEQF
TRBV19	ASSIAGTQNTGELF
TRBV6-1	ASTRTSAGELF
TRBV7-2	ASSATGLAQYNEQF
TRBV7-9	ASSLRPGTEVYGYT
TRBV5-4	ASSQRTGNTGELF
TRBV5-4	ASSLSGLSFNEQF
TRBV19	ASRPRQGPYEQY
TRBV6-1	ASSGSRVLAGPDTQY
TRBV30	AWSREHYGYT
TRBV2	ASREPRDRGLKEQY
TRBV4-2	ASSQAALTGYNYGYT
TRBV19	ASSIVLSSYNEQF
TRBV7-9	ASSLSGLETQY
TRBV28	ASSPLTSGFQETQY
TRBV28	ASSSLVLSQY
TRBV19	ASSRRGITEAF
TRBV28	ASSPLGQATNEKLF
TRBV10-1	ARSFPGHPNYGYT
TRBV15	ATSREGWAEAGTDTQY
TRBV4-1	ASSQPGRAGNEQF
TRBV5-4	ASSLNPGAHYGYT
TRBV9	ASSISGRGTDTQY
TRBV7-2	ASSRFRGSGTASYNEQF
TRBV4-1	ASSQDRIDTAQH
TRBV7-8	ASSRDRTYEQY
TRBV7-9	ASSADRGNNQPQH
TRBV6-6	ASSYRAPNTQY
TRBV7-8	ASRVRGTGGYEQY